The clone carrying this TCR beta chain has more than one count but fewer than ten. A much larger clone sits a single nucleotide away, making a read error possible. This CDR3 contains 11 residues. The V end was cut by 1 base, the J end by 7 bases, with 4 bases between. The germline gives CDR1 SNHLY, CDR2 FYNNEI. The data stem from a study of T cells in Graves' hyperthyroidism and ophthalmopathy. Study-wide background: Peripheral blood sampling occurred at initial diagnosis, before any treatment.

TCR beta CDR3 region amplification was performed from RNA transcripts. The HTBI set primed first-round TCR CDR3 RT-PCR. MiXCR, run by TCRdb on the multiplex PCR reads, gives a single entry per CDR3 protein. Of hundreds of thousands of distinct CDR3 sequences listed, about 38% were seen once; the top ten hold around 10%. Aged 18 to 65, the patients had hyperthyroidism that was newly diagnosed and had lasted under 2 months. Thyroid ultrasound, orbital computed tomography, clinical symptoms, and serum thyroxine and TRAb underpinned diagnoses. The sequence came from a man between 18 and 29 years old with Graves' hyperthyroidism. Sequenced sample: blood. This chain joins TRBV2 and TRBJ1-2; the D is unclear. CDR3 in DNA: TGTGCCAGCAGTGAAGGCCTTGGCTACACCTTC. Residues: CASSEGLGYTF.